This TCR beta chain was identified during a study of shared clonotypes between healthy human individuals. Study-wide points: Several donors held approximately 4.6% of naive CD4 clonotypes in common. The study sampled only blood, and tissue repertoires likely differ.

As concerns this clone: Its antigen remains unidentified.

The CDR3 is 13 amino acids. Germline values: CDR1 SEHNR, CDR2 FQNEAQ (reference sequence). The V and J ends lost 4 bases and 6 bases, in that order; junction bases with no gene match: 5. DNA at around 200 ng, approximately 30,000 T cell genomes, went into sorted-subset replicate PCRs. TCRdb's table, derived via immunoSEQ multiplex PCR, lists solely in-frame clones and lacks some. The repertoire consists of 2,500,000 or so clones, with less than 95% occurring once and the leading ten covering roughly 0.34%. J is TRBJ2-5 and V is TRBV7-9, with 7 bases aligning to TRBD2. This receptor was taken from a man aged 18 to 30 in good health. Some clones in this sample may be carry-over from other donors' samples. Sample: naive CD4+ T cells from PBMCs. Subset specified: CD45RA+ positively selected. The CDR3 DNA reads TGTGCCAGCAGCTGGGGGGGAAGGCAGACCCAGTACTTC. Its translation: CASSWGGRQTQYF.